This T cell receptor (beta chain) was recorded in a study of T cell responses to AZD1222 COVID-19 vaccine (dated by TCRdb to the early 2020s). Regarding the research as a whole: A total of 233 trial participants underwent TCR sequencing, of whom some 210 received two doses of AZD1222 and around 25 received two doses of the MenACWY control vaccine. Trial participants were enrolled into age subgroups of 18-55, 56-69 and 70-plus years, which contained approximately 150, 28 and 58 TCR-sequenced participants, respectively. The study at large found these results: Epitopes outside the regions mutated in the B.1.351 and B.1.1.7 variants were reportedly recognized by nearly half of the unique spike-specific TCRs. Because no day 14 peak-response samples were available, the repertoires could be characterized only after the peak T cell response. Conclusions about previously exposed vaccinees are limited, since just a handful of AZD1222 recipients were seropositive for SARS-CoV-2 at baseline. After two AZD1222 doses, both the breadth and the depth of spike-specific TCRs were significantly higher than at day 0 and than in MenACWY recipients. Vaccine-associated CD4 TCRs spanned the whole spike protein, with dominant responses in regions 160-218 and 743-854. The 56-69-year group was small, and its depth increase did not reach significance, likely because of low power. Participants were mostly white British and included more females than males, and it was suggested by the authors that clonal diversity may have been underestimated.

The meaning of the sample's time point label: about 28 days (+/-7) after the second vaccine dose. The treatment or condition label, read with the paper, signifies: meningococcal conjugate vaccine given as trial control. Samples from vaccinated people were obtained from the UK trials COV001 and COV002, which included a single-blind randomized controlled phase 2/3 trial of AZD1222 (ChAdOx1 nCoV-19) in healthy adults. For TCRbeta chain sequencing, PBMC samples from trial participants were taken at day 0 and at day 28 after the second dose. The CDR3 regions of human TCRbeta chains were analyzed by immunosequencing. On the study's bioinformatics: Repertoire TCRs were checked for matches against a reference library of SARS-CoV-2-specific TCRs that had been generated using the MIRA antigen-specificity platform. Breadth was defined as the fraction of unique TCRs that were SARS-CoV-2-associated. Depth was defined as the fraction of total T cells that were SARS-CoV-2-associated. Each spike-specific TCR was assigned to its reactive spike region and to a CD4 or CD8 class using the MIRA data. Log10-transformed breadth and depth values were compared by one-way ANOVA with Sidak's multiple comparisons tests. Sourced from immuneACCESS, this table was stored by TCRdb with only in-frame sequences that have V and J called. A share of the clones is absent; for the studies checked, an unresolved V gene accounts for under half, and the remainder has no known explanation. The V and J calls and clone size were taken over from that table, and D and trimming were inferred from the DNA. The sample table shows about 200,000 clones, and roughly nine tenths are seen once. Clones ranked in the top ten supply 3.6% of the sample.

On this clone: No antigen is known for it. Per-nucleotide qualities are absent, and no much larger clonotype sits a single base away.

As encoded in the germline V gene, CDR1 is SGHTA while CDR2 is FQGTGA. Including cysteine and phenylalanine, the CDR3 has 14 amino acids. The entry retains the CDR3 DNA only, 42 bases that are in frame from base 1. V is cut by 5 bases and J by 0 bases, and the space between the germline ends is 8 bases. The source is an adult who received the MenACWY meningococcal vaccine as a control. Specimen: peripheral blood, collected 28 days after the second dose of the MenACWY control vaccine. The rearranged chain carries TRBV7-3 and TRBJ2-1; a confident D gene designation cannot be given. This receptor has the CDR3 CASSRASSYNEQFF. The sequenced DNA: TGTGCCAGCAGCCGCGCGAGCTCCTACAATGAGCAGTTCTTC.